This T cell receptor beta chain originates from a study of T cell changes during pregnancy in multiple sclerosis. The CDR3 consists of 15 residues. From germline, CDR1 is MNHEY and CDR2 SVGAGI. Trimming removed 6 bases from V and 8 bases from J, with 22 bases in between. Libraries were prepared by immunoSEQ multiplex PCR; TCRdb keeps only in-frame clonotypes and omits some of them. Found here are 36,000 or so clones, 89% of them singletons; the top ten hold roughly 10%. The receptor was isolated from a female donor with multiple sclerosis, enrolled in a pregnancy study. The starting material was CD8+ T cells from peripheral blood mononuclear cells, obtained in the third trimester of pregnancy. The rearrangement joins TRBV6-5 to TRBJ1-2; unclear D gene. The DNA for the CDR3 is TGTGCCAGCAGCGTCGCGAGGGCCGGAGGAGGAGGCTACACCTTC. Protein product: CASSVARAGGGGYTF.